Each of the 14 T cell receptor beta chains below was sequenced from the same sample in a study of blood T cells in healthy people across ages. Combining a sample-barcoded 5' primer with a J-beta primer mix, a second PCR ran for roughly 6 to 11 cycles. One entry per CDR3 protein, called by TCRdb with MiXCR from the 5' RACE reads. The profile shows about 840,000 distinct CDR3 sequences, 25% to 35% of them singletons. This sample was shared with a second study, whose subject was T cells of mothers and their children.

The sequencing sample was made of blood. The source of these receptors is a woman in her forties in good health.

The chain has TRBV2 and TRBJ1-4, with unresolved D. The V end was cut by 3 bases, the J end by 8 bases, with 4 bases between. The CDR3 has 11 amino acids. Germline V gives CDR1 SNHLY, CDR2 FYNNEI. CDR3 residues: CASSDREKLFF. The CDR3 nucleotides read TGTGCCAGCAGTGACCGAGAAAAACTGTTTTTT.

V is TRBV7-3 and J is TRBJ2-6; 9 positions agree with TRBD1. The CDR3 is made up of 15 amino acids. CDR1 and CDR2 from the germline V gene are SGHTA and FQGTGA. The DNA of the CDR3 is TGTGGGGTAGGACAGGGGACCCCTGGGGCCAACGTCCTGACTTTC. It codes for CGVGQGTPGANVLTF.

In this sample, this clonotype turned up a few times. The chain recombines TRBV30 with TRBJ2-7; 9 bases fit TRBD1. Germline CDR1 reads GTSNPN; CDR2 reads SVGIG (reference sequence). CDR3 length equals 15 residues. V gave up 4 bases and J gave up 3 bases; unmatched junction bases: 10. This chain's CDR3 is CAWKYPGQGFYEQYF. Here the CDR3 DNA reads TGTGCCTGGAAGTACCCGGGACAGGGCTTCTACGAGCAGTACTTC.

This clonotype was counted a few times. The chain combines TRBV18 with TRBJ2-7; D is uncertain. From germline, CDR1 is KGHSH and CDR2 LQKENI. This CDR3 has 14 residues. V lost 3 bases and J 3 bases, leaving 12 bases between the germline ends. CDR3 sequence: CASSPTEMRYEQYF. The CDR3 DNA is TGTGCCAGCTCACCGACCGAGATGCGCTACGAGCAGTACTTC. Together with reference TRBV18 and TRBJ2-7, the CDR3 gives the full variable domain: NAGVMQNPRHLVRRRGQEARLRCSPMKGHSHVYWYRQLPEEGLKFMVYLQKENIIDESGMPKERFSAEFPKEGPSILRIQQVVRGDSAAYFCASSPTEMRYEQYFGPGTRLTVT.

In its sample, this clonotype was seen many times. This chain connects TRBV4-3 to TRBJ2-7; 7 bases are a match to TRBD1. CDR1 is LGHNA and CDR2 is YSLEER in the germline V gene. The CDR3 has 14 amino acids. J was trimmed by 8 bases and V by 2 bases; bases with no gene match: 9. The CDR3 region is CASSQTMTGHKQYF. Here the CDR3 DNA reads TGCGCCAGCAGCCAAACCATGACAGGGCATAAGCAGTACTTC.

CDR3 protein: CATSRDRGEANYGYTF. In DNA, the CDR3 is TGTGCCACCAGCAGAGATAGGGGGGAAGCTAACTATGGCTACACCTTC. V usage is TRBV15 and J usage is TRBJ1-2, with D possibly TRBD1 on 6 matching bases. CDR3 length: 16 residues. The germline V gene has CDR1 LNHNV and CDR2 YYDKDF (reference sequence). Trimming pared 0 bases from V and 0 bases from J, leaving 11 bases between.

The V and J genes are TRBV7-3 and TRBJ2-7, with 8 bases aligning to TRBD2. The assigned J gene may be wrong: the sequence end matches TRBJ2-5 better. The CDR3 runs 15 residues. The germline CDR1 and CDR2 sequences are SGHTA and FQGTGA. CDR3 protein: CASSSPGGPEETQYF. The CDR3 bases are TGTGCCAGCAGCTCCCCGGGGGGGCCTGAGGAGACCCAGTACTTC.

This clonotype occurred many times. In DNA, the CDR3 is TGTGCCAGCAGTATCGGACAGGGCCCACCCTACGAGCAGTACTTC. It yields the protein CASSIGQGPPYEQYF. The chain employs TRBV27 and TRBJ2-7; 8 nucleotides agree with TRBD1. Germline assignment: CDR1 MNHEY and CDR2 SMNVEV (reference sequence). The length of the CDR3 is 15 residues. V lost 5 bases, J lost 2 bases, and 8 bases stayed unmatched.

Of note for this clonotype: At one end, the junction sequence differs from germline, possibly due to a read error. The chain links TRBV6-5 to TRBJ2-7; D ambiguous. The germline CDR1 and CDR2 sequences are MNHEY and SVGAGI. The CDR3 extends over 15 amino acids. CDR3 amino acids: CACSYDTASSYEQYF. CDR3 DNA: TGTGCCTGCAGTTATGACACCGCGAGCTCCTACGAGCAGTACTTC.

This clonotype showed up just a few times. This sequence joins TRBV28 and TRBJ2-7; TRBD2 aligns across 10 bases. J was trimmed by 1 base and V by 5 bases; bases with no gene match: 8. The CDR3 is made up of 16 amino acids. Germline V lookup: CDR1 MDHEN, CDR2 SYDVKM. CDR3: CASSPPWTSGSYEQYF. DNA for the CDR3: TGTGCCAGCAGTCCCCCATGGACTAGCGGATCCTACGAGCAGTACTTC.

This clonotype was recorded many times. The chain uses TRBV20-1 and TRBJ2-7; no reliable D call. V gave up 4 bases and J gave up 0 bases, with 7 bases separating them. Germline V gene sequence: CDR1 DFQATT, CDR2 SNEGSKA (reference sequence). This CDR3 has 12 residues. Written as DNA, the CDR3 is TGCAGTGCTAAACAGAGCTCCTACGAGCAGTACTTC. This translates into CSAKQSSYEQYF.

This clonotype was seen a handful of times. The J gene is TRBJ2-3, the V gene TRBV11-2; 10 nucleotides match TRBD1. V shed 7 bases, J shed 3 bases, and the junction held 10 bases outside the gene matches. Germline CDR1 reads SGHAT; CDR2 reads FQNNGV. The CDR3 is made up of 16 amino acids. The CDR3 nucleotides are TGTGCCAGCAAGACAGGGGGCCCACTAACTACAGATACGCAGTATTTT. It codes for CASKTGGPLTTDTQYF.

This clonotype has just a few counts. The chain uses TRBV6-1 and TRBJ1-4; unclear D gene. From germline, CDR1 is MNHNS and CDR2 SASEGT. This CDR3 has 11 amino acids. V was pared by 5 bases and J by 6 bases, with 4 bases between. For the CDR3, the DNA is TGTGCCAGCAGTAACTATGAAAAACTGTTTTTT. It codes for CASSNYEKLFF.

V usage is TRBV7-6 and J usage is TRBJ2-7, with D tentatively TRBD1 (6 bases). Germline values: CDR1 SGHVS, CDR2 FNYEAQ. CDR3 length: 16 amino acids. Trimming took off 2 bases at V and 7 bases at J, with 21 bases between the two ends. The CDR3 here is CASSLSKTSGVDEQYF. The CDR3 DNA reads TGTGCCAGCAGCTTATCGAAAACCTCAGGGGTGGATGAGCAGTACTTC.